The next 16 T cell receptor beta chains were all read from a single sample in a study of yellow fever vaccine responses in identical twins. TCRdb re-called the RT-PCR reads with MiXCR, one entry per CDR3 protein. The repertoire holds 9,500 to 11,000 distinct CDR3 sequences, with 75% to 90% as singletons. Sequences were derived from T cells from blood (PBMCs), unsorted or a sorted subset (not recorded which), sampled before or after yellow fever vaccination (not recorded which). These receptors all come from a woman under 30 who received the yellow fever vaccine.

This clonotype was observed once. CDR3 coding DNA: TGCGCCAGCAGCCCCACGATCAGCGGGACTTACACAGATACGCAGTATTTT. This encodes CASSPTISGTYTDTQYF. The chain links TRBV4-1 to TRBJ2-3; TRBD2 matches at 7 bases. The germline gives CDR1 MGHRA, CDR2 YSYEKL. The CDR3 length is 17 residues. V trimming: 4 bases; J trimming: 2 bases; junction bases outside the gene matches: 12.

A word on this clonotype: The junction shows a germline mismatch at one end, possibly a read error. This chain joins TRBV5-1 and TRBJ1-1; D may be TRBD1 (5 bases). The CDR3 spans 13 residues. Germline-derived CDR1 and CDR2 are SGHRS and YFSETQ. The CDR3 protein is CASSLGVNTEAFF. CDR3 sequence (DNA): TGCGCCAGCAGCCTAGGGGTGAATACTGAAGCTTTCTTT.

The genes are TRBV19 and TRBJ2-3; TRBD1 or TRBD2 may be the D gene (5 bases each). This CDR3 has 15 residues. CDR1 is LNHDA, CDR2 SQIVND, per germline (reference sequence). The V end was cut by 5 bases, the J end by 0 bases, with 12 bases between. Here the CDR3 reads CASSLWGSSTDTQYF. The CDR3 DNA reads TGTGCCAGTAGTTTGTGGGGGAGCAGCACAGATACGCAGTATTTT.

The gene calls are TRBV7-8 and TRBJ2-7; D gene uncertain. The ends were cut back, 5 bases at V and 2 bases at J, with 4 bases in the middle. Germline-derived CDR1 and CDR2 are SGHVS and FQNEAQ. The CDR3 is made up of 11 amino acids. CDR3 coding DNA: TGTGCCAGCAGCGGGGCCTACGAGCAGTACGTC. It specifies CASSGAYEQYV.

The V gene is TRBV20-1, the J gene TRBJ2-2, with D uncertain. V lost 5 bases and J 4 bases, leaving 11 bases between the germline ends. This CDR3 contains 13 residues. Germline V CDR1 and CDR2: DFQATT, SNEGSKA (reference sequence). As DNA, the CDR3 is TGCAGTGCTCACGTCCAGCCCACCGGGGAGCTGTTTTTT. Translation: CSAHVQPTGELFF.

This clonotype was detected a few times. The chain combines TRBV28 with TRBJ2-7; possible D gene TRBD1, 5 bases. The germline V gene encodes CDR1 MDHEN and CDR2 SYDVKM. Trimming shortened V by 2 bases and J by 6 bases, and 11 bases separated the two germline ends. The CDR3 loop spans 13 amino acids. This CDR3 is CASSLVRVGEQYV. The CDR3 DNA reads as TGTGCCAGCAGTTTAGTCAGGGTGGGCGAGCAGTACGTC.

This clonotype was detected a few times. One end of the junction is discordant with germline, which a read error may explain. This sequence joins TRBV6-1 and TRBJ2-1; D unresolved. Germline CDR1 MNHNS, CDR2 SASEGT. This CDR3 has 11 residues. The CDR3 coding sequence is TGTGCCAGCAGGGAAGAAATGAAGCAGTTCTTC. Its protein is CASREEMKQFF.

The chain carries TRBV27 and TRBJ1-6; D remains unclear. Trimming pared 7 bases from V and 9 bases from J, leaving 10 bases between. The CDR3 is 12 amino acids. Germline V lookup: CDR1 MNHEY, CDR2 SMNVEV (reference sequence). CDR3 DNA sequence: TGTGCCAGCACCACCAGTGGTTCACCCCTCCACTTT. Amino acids: CASTTSGSPLHF.

The rearrangement links TRBV23-1 to TRBJ2-5; a possible D gene is TRBD2 (5 bases). TRBV23-1 has ORF status, its function being uncertain. V lost 6 bases and J 4 bases, leaving 15 bases between the germline ends. CDR3 length: 14 amino acids. The CDR3 nucleotides are TGCGCCAGCAGACTACGGTTCGGGGTAGAGACCCAGTACTTC. Encoded protein: CASRLRFGVETQYF.

This clonotype was observed a few times. This chain connects TRBV24-1 to TRBJ1-2, with a tentative D call TRBD1 (5 bases). Germline V gene data show CDR1 as KGHDR and CDR2 as SFDVKD. V was pared by 9 bases and J by 4 bases, with 11 bases between. This CDR3 spans 12 amino acids. The CDR3 DNA follows: TGTGCCACCTCAGGGAGCACCTATGGCTACACCTTC. This codes for CATSGSTYGYTF.

This clonotype has a handful of counts. V usage is TRBV20-1 and J usage is TRBJ1-1; D may be TRBD1 (5 bases). The CDR3 length is 11 residues. CDR1 and CDR2 from the germline V gene are DFQATT and SNEGSKA (reference sequence). The DNA of the CDR3 is TGCAGACCAGGGTTGAACACTGAAGCTTTCTTT. Protein: CRPGLNTEAFF.

The chain combines TRBV7-3 with TRBJ2-3; 9 nucleotides match TRBD2. V trimming: 2 bases; J trimming: 5 bases; junction bases outside the gene matches: 8. CDR1 and CDR2 (germline): SGHTA, FQGTGA. This CDR3 has 16 amino acids. This chain's CDR3 is CASSLGGGRAEDTQYF. The CDR3 nucleotides are TGTGCCAGCAGCTTAGGCGGCGGGAGGGCCGAAGATACGCAGTATTTT.

This clonotype has a single count. The chain employs TRBV5-1 and TRBJ2-3, with no clear D. Germline V lookup: CDR1 SGHRS, CDR2 YFSETQ. V shed 0 bases and J shed 6 bases, with 5 bases lying between them. The CDR3 extends over 12 amino acids. The CDR3 here is CASSLVGDTQYF. The CDR3 region has the DNA TGCGCCAGCAGCTTGGTCGGGGATACGCAGTATTTT.

The V call is TRBV14, the J call TRBJ2-2; 7 nucleotides agree with TRBD1. Trimming took 3 bases from V and 5 from J; bases not matched to a gene: 6. The CDR3 runs to 15 residues. Per the germline V gene, CDR1 is SGHDN and CDR2 is FVKESK. CDR3 sequence (DNA): TGTGCCAGCAGCCAGCAGTCAGGGGGAACCGGGGAGCTGTTTTTT. It is translated as CASSQQSGGTGELFF. Full variable domain (outside the CDR3, taken from reference TRBV14 and TRBJ2-2): EAGVTQFPSHSVIEKGQTVTLRCDPISGHDNLYWYRRVMGKEIKFLLHFVKESKQDESGMPNNRFLAERTGGTYSTLKVQPAELEDSGVYFCASSQQSGGTGELFFGEGSRLTVL.

The V and J genes are TRBV12-3 or TRBV12-4 and TRBJ1-5; D might be TRBD1 (6 bases). The CDR3 spans 14 residues. V lost 4 bases and J 0 bases, leaving 7 bases between the germline ends. The chain's CDR3 is CASSWDNSNQPQHF. In DNA, the CDR3 is TGTGCCAGCAGTTGGGACAATAGCAATCAGCCCCAGCATTTT.

The V gene is TRBV6-1, the J gene TRBJ1-2; tentative D call: TRBD1 (6 bases). The germline V gene has CDR1 MNHNS and CDR2 SASEGT. Trimming shortened V by 6 bases and J by 4 bases, and 15 bases separated the two germline ends. This CDR3 is built from 14 residues. The DNA of the CDR3 is TGTGCCAGCAGCCCCAGGGGTTGGGTCTATGGCTACACCTTC. This translates into CASSPRGWVYGYTF.